The TCR beta chain under discussion was sequenced for a study of metastatic and nonmetastatic thyroid tumors. Regarding this clone: Its specificity is unknown.

The study's findings and limits: In both blood and tumor samples, TCR beta diversity was reported significantly higher for malignant than benign nodules.

Germline CDR1 GTSNPN, CDR2 SVGIG (reference sequence). Trimming pared 5 bases from V and 2 bases from J, leaving 9 bases between. The CDR3 runs 12 residues. In the original processing: To classify distant metastasis in papillary thyroid cancer, a model was built from CDR3 differences across clinicopathological groups. TCRdb re-called the PCR reads via MiXCR. In this record, the V and J calls reflect TCRdb's handling and not the investigators' own analysis. Of roughly 81,000 clones in the sample, over 8.5% were seen once. All patients were treatment-naive before thyroid surgery. This receptor was identified in a female donor with papillary thyroid cancer or a benign thyroid nodule (not recorded which). Some clones in this sample may be carry-over from other donors' samples. Sequenced material: blood. The chain couples TRBV30 to TRBJ1-1; tentative D call: TRBD1 (6 bases). This CDR3 is CAWGQFNTEAFF. The DNA for the CDR3 is TGTGCCTGGGGACAGTTCAACACTGAAGCTTTCTTT.